The TCR beta chain described here comes from a study of response to subunit inactivated influenza vaccine. General study findings and limits: After each seasonal influenza vaccination, few new T cells are recruited, the authors suggested.

The CDR3 loop spans 16 amino acids. Deletions cut 3 bases from V and 0 bases from J, with 12 bases between. The V gene's germline CDR1 is LNHNV and CDR2 YYDKDF (reference sequence). Concerning this clonotype: What it binds is unknown.

TCRdb reprocessed the RT-PCR reads via MiXCR and lists one record per CDR3 protein. The sample consists of approximately 680,000 distinct CDR3 sequences, about a sixth of them appearing once. This chain connects TRBV15 to TRBJ2-1; no firm D call. This specimen consisted of PBMCs from blood, obtained approximately 12 days after vaccination. The TCR comes from a man in his fifties who received an inactivated influenza vaccine. The CDR3 loop reads CATSSSLRSSYNEQFF. CDR3 nucleotide sequence: TGTGCCACCAGCAGTTCCCTCCGGAGCTCCTACAATGAGCAGTTCTTC.